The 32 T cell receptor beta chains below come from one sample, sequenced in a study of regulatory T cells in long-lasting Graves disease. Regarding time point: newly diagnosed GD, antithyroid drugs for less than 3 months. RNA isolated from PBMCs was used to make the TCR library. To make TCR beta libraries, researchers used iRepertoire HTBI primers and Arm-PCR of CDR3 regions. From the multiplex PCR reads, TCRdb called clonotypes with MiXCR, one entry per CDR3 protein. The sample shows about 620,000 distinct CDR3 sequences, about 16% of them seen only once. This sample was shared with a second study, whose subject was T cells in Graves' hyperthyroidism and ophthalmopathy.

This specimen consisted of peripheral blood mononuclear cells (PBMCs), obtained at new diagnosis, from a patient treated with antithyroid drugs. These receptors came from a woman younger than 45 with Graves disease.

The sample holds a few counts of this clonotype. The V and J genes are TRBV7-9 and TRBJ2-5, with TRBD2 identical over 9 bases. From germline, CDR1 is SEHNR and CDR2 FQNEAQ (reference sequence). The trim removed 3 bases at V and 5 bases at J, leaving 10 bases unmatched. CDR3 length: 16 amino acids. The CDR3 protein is CASSFGQREVGETQYF. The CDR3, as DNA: TGTGCCAGCAGCTTTGGTCAGCGGGAGGTCGGGGAGACCCAGTACTTC.

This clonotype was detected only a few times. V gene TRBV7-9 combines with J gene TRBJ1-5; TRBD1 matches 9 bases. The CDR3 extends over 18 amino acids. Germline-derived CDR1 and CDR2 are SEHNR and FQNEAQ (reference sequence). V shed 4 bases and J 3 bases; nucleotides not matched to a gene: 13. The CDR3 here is CASSSIPGQGPFNQPQHF. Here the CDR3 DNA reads TGTGCCAGCAGCTCGATCCCGGGACAGGGCCCCTTCAATCAGCCCCAGCATTTT.

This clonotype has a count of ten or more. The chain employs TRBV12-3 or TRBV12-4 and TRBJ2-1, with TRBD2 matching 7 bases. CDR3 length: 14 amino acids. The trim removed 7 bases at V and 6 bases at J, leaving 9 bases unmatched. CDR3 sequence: CASTYTGTTNEQFF. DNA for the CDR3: TGTGCCAGCACCTATACCGGGACTACCAATGAGCAGTTCTTC.

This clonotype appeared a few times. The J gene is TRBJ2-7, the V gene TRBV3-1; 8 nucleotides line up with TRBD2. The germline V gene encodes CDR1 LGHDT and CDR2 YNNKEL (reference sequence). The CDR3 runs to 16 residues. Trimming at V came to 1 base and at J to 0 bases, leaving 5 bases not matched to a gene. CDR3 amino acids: CASSQGTSLASYEQYF. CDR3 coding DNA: TGTGCCAGCAGCCAAGGGACTAGCCTTGCCTCCTACGAGCAGTACTTC.

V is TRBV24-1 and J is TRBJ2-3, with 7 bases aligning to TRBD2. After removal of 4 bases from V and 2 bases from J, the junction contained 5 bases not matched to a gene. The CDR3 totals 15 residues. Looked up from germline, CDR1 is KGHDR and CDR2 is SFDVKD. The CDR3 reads CATSETGLLTDTQYF. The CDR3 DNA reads TGTGCCACCAGTGAAACGGGACTACTCACAGATACGCAGTATTTT.

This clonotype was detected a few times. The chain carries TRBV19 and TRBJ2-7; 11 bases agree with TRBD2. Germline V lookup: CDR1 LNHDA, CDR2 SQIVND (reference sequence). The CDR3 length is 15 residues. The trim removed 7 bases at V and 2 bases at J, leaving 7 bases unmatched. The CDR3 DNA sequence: TGTGCCAGTACTACACTAGCGGGAGAACCCTACGAGCAGTACTTC. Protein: CASTTLAGEPYEQYF.

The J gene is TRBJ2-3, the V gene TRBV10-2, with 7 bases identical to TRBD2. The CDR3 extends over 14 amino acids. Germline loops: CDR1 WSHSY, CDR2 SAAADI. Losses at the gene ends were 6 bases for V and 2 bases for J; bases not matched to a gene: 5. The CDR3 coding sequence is TGCGCCAGCAGGGGAGGGCCTTACACAGATACGCAGTATTTT. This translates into CASRGGPYTDTQYF.

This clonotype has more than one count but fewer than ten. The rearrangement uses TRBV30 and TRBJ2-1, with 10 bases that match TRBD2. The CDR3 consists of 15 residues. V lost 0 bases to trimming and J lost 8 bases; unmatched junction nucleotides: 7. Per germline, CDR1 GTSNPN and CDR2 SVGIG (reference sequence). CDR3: CAWSVSSGRSHEQFF. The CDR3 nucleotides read TGTGCCTGGAGTGTATCTAGCGGGAGAAGCCATGAGCAGTTCTTC.

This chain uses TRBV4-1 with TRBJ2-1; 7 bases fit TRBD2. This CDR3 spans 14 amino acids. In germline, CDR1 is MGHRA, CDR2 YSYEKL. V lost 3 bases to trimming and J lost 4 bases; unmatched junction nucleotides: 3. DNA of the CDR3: TGCGCCAGCAGCCAGGGAGGGAGATACAATGAGCAGTTCTTC. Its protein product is CASSQGGRYNEQFF.

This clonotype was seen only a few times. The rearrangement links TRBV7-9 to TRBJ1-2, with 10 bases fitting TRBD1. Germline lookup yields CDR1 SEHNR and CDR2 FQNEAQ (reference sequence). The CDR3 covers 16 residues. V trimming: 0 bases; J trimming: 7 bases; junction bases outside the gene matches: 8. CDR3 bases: TGTGCCAGCAGCTTAGCCCGGGACAGGGGACCGGGTGGCTACACCTTC. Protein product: CASSLARDRGPGGYTF.

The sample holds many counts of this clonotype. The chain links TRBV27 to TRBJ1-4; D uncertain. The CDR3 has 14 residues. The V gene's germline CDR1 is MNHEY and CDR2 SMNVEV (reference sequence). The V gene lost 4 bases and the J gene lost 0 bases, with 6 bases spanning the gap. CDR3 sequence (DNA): TGTGCCAGCAGTTCCCTCGCAACTAATGAAAAACTGTTTTTT. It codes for CASSSLATNEKLFF.

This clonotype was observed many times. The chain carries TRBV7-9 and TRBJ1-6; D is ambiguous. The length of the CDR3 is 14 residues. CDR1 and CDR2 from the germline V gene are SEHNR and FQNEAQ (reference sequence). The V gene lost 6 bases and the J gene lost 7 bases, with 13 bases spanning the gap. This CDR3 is CASRTQSDNSPLHF. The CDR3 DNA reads TGTGCCAGCAGAACACAGTCCGACAATTCACCCCTCCACTTT.

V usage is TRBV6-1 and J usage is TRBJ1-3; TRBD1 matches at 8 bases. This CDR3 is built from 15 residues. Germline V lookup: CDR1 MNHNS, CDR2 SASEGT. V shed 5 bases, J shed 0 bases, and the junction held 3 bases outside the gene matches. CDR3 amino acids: CASSPTGASGNTIYF. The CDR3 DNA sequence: TGTGCCAGCAGTCCGACAGGGGCCTCTGGAAACACCATATATTTT.

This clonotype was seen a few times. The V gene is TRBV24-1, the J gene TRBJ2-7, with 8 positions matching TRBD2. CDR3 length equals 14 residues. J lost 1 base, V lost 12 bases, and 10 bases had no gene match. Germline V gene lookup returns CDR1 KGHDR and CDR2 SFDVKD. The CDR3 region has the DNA TGTGCCGCGGCAGGGGCGGGAGGATCCTACGAGCAGTACTTC. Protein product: CAAAGAGGSYEQYF.

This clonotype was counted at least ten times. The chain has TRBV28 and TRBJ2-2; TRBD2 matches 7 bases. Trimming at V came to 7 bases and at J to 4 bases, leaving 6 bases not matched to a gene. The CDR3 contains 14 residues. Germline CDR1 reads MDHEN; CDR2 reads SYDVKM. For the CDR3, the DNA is TGTGCCAGCAAAGTAGGCGGGAGCACCGGGGAGCTGTTTTTT. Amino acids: CASKVGGSTGELFF.

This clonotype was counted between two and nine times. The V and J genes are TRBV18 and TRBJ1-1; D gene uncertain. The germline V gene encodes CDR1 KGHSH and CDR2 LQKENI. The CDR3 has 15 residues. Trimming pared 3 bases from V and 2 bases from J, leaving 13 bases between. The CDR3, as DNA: TGTGCCAGCTCACCCTTTGAGGCCACCAACACTGAAGCTTTCTTT. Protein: CASSPFEATNTEAFF.

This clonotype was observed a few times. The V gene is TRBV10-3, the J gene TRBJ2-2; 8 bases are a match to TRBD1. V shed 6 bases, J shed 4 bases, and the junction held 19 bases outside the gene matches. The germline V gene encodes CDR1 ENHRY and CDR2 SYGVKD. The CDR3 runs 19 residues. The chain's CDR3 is CAIRPGQARRIGGTGELFF. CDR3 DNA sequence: TGTGCCATCAGGCCGGGACAGGCGCGAAGGATTGGGGGCACCGGGGAGCTGTTTTTT.

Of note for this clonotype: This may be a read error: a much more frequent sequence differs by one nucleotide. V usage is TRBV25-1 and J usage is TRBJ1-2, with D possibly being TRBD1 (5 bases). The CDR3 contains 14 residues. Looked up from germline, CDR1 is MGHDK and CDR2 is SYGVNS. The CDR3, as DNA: TGTGCCAGCAGTGAAGGCAGGGCGAGCTATGGCCACACCTTC. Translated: CASSEGRASYGHTF.

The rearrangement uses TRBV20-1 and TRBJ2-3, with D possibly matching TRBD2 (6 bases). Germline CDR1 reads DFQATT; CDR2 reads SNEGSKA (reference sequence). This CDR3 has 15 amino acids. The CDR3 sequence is CAEIPRGRDSDTQYF. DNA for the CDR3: TGCGCCGAAATCCCCCGGGGTAGGGACTCCGATACGCAGTATTTT.

This CDR3 is CASSDTRGFGIQYF. CDR3 nucleotides: TGTGCCAGCAGCGATACCAGGGGATTCGGCATTCAGTACTTC. This chain uses TRBV7-8 with TRBJ2-4; D may be TRBD1 (6 bases). CDR1 SGHVS and CDR2 FQNEAQ come from the germline V gene. This CDR3 has 14 amino acids. The V end lost 5 bases, the J end lost 9 bases, and 17 bases lay between the germline ends.

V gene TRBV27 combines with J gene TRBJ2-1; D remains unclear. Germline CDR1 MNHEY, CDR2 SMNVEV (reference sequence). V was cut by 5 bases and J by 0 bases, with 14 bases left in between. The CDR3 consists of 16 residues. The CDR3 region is CASSLDSTSSYNEQFF. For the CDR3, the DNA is TGTGCCAGCAGTCTAGATAGCACCAGCTCCTACAATGAGCAGTTCTTC.

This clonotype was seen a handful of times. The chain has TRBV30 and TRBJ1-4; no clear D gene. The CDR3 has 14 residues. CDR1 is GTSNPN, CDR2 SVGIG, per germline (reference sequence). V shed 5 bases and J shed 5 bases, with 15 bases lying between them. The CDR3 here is CAWDDRPVNEKLFF. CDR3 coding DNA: TGTGCCTGGGACGACCGGCCTGTGAATGAAAAACTGTTTTTT. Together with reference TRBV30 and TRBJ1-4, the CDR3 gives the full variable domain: SQTIHQWPATLVQPVGSPLSLECTVEGTSNPNLYWYRQAAGRGLQLLFYSVGIGQISSEVPQNLSASRPQDRQFILSSKKLLLSDSGFYLCAWDDRPVNEKLFFGSGTQLSVL.

CDR3 in DNA: TGTGCCTGGACGACGGGACGCGTAGGGGTAGACACTGAAGCTTTCTTT. Translation: CAWTTGRVGVDTEAFF. The chain employs TRBV30 and TRBJ1-1; possible D gene TRBD1, 5 bases. The CDR3 sequence is 16 residues long. The ends were cut back, 4 bases at V and 3 bases at J, with 21 bases in the middle. CDR1 is GTSNPN, CDR2 SVGIG, per germline (reference sequence).

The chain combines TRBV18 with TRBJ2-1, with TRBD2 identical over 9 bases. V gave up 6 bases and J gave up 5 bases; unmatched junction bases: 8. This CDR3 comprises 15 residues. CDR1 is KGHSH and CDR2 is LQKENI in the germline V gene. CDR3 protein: CASSLRTSADNEQFF. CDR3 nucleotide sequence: TGTGCCAGCTCCCTTCGGACTAGCGCTGACAATGAGCAGTTCTTC.

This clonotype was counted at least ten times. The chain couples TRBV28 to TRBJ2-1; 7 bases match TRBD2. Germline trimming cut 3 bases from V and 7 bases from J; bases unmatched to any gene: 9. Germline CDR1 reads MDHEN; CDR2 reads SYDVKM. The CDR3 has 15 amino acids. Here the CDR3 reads CASSLGGTIRNEQFF. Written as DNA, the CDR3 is TGTGCCAGCAGTTTGGGAGGGACCATCCGTAATGAGCAGTTCTTC.

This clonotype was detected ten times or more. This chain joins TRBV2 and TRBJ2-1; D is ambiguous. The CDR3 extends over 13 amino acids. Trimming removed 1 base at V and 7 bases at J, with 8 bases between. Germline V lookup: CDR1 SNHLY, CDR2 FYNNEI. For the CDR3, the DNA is TGTGCCAGCAGTGAAGAACTCCCAAATGAGCAGTTCTTC. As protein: CASSEELPNEQFF.

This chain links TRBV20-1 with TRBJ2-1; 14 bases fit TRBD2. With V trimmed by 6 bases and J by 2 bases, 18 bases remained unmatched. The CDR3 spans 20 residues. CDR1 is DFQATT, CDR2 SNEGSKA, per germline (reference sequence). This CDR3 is CSATKSSGTSGSLTYNEQFF. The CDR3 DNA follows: TGCAGTGCCACCAAAAGCTCCGGGACTAGCGGGAGTCTCACCTACAATGAGCAGTTCTTC.

The CDR3 sequence: CSISGTEQETQYF. CDR3 nucleotides: TGCAGCATATCAGGGACGGAACAAGAGACCCAGTACTTC. The chain employs TRBV29-1 and TRBJ2-5; D may match TRBD1 or TRBD2 (5 bases each). Germline V gene data show CDR1 as SQVTM and CDR2 as ANQGSEA. The V and J ends lost 8 bases and 2 bases respectively, with 15 bases between them. This CDR3 is 13 amino acids long. Together with reference TRBV29-1 and TRBJ2-5, the CDR3 gives the full variable domain: SAVISQKPSRDICQRGTSLTIQCQVDSQVTMMFWYRQQPGQSLTLIATANQGSEATYESGFVIDKFPISRPNLTFSTLTVSNMSPEDSSIYLCSISGTEQETQYFGPGTRLLVL.

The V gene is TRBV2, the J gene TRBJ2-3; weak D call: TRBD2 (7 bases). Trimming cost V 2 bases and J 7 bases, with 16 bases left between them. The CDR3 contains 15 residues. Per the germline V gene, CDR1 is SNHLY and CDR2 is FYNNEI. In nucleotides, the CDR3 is TGTGCCAGCAGTGAACGGGGCGGGGGCTTAAATACGCAGTATTTT. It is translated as CASSERGGGLNTQYF.

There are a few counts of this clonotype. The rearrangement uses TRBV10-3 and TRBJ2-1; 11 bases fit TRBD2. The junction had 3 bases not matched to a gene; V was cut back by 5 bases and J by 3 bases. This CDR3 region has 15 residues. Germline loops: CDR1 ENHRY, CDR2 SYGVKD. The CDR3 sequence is CAISPLAGGYNEQFF. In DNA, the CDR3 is TGTGCCATCAGTCCCCTAGCGGGAGGCTACAATGAGCAGTTCTTC.

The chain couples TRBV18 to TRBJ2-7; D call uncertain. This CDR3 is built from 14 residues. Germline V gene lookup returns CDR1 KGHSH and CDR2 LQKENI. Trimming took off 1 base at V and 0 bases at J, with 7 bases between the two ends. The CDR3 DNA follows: TGTGCCAGCTCACCACTCGGTGTCTCCTACGAGCAGTACTTC. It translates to CASSPLGVSYEQYF. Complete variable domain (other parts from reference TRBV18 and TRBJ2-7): NAGVMQNPRHLVRRRGQEARLRCSPMKGHSHVYWYRQLPEEGLKFMVYLQKENIIDESGMPKERFSAEFPKEGPSILRIQQVVRGDSAAYFCASSPLGVSYEQYFGPGTRLTVT.

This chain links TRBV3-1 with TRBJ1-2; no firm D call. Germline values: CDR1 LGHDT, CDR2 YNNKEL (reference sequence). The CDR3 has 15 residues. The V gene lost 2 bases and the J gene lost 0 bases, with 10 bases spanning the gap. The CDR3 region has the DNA TGTGCCAGCAGCCAACAAACAACCCCTAACTATGGCTACACCTTC. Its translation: CASSQQTTPNYGYTF.